This T cell receptor beta chain emerged from a study of T-cell reconstitution after alpha-beta-depleted transplantation in children. Study results and caveats: Most T-cell counts and diversity one year after the transplant came from T cells that were newly produced. Several hundred rapidly expanded clones from non-depleted graft cells reportedly supplied alpha-beta T cells about two months post-transplant.

The ends were cut back, 7 bases at V and 1 base at J, with 7 bases in the middle. This CDR3 has 12 residues. Germline lookup yields CDR1 SGDLS and CDR2 YYNGEE. A note on this clonotype: Its specificity is unknown.

Preparing the TCRbeta library involved the use of unique molecular identifiers. Each CDR3 protein is one row after TCRdb ran MiXCR on the PCR reads. The data show under 850,000 distinct CDR3 sequences, about 12% seen once. This chain uses TRBV9 with TRBJ2-3; D is unclear. The starting material was PBMCs, obtained before TCRalphabeta/CD19-depleted stem cell transplant. The sequence was collected from a girl between 2 and 10 years old with congenital amegakaryocytic thrombocytopenia, due to receive a stem cell transplant. In nucleotides, the CDR3 is TGTGCCAGCGACGGCGGCACAGATACGCAGTATTTT. It is translated as CASDGGTDTQYF.